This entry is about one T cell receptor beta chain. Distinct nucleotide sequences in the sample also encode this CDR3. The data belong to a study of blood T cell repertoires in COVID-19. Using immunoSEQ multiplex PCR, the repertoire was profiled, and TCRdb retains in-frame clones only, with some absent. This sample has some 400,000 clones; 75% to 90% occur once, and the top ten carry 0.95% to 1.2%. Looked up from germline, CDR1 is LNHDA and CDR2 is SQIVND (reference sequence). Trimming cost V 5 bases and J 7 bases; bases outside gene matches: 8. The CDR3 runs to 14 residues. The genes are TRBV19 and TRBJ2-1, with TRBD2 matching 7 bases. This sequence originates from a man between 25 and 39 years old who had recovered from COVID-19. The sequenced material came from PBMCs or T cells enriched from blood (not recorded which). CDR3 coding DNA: TGTGCCAGTAGTCGGCGGGAGATGGGGAATGAGCAGTTCTTC. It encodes CASSRREMGNEQFF. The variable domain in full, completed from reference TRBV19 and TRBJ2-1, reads DGGITQSPKYLFRKEGQNVTLSCEQNLNHDAMYWYRQDPGQGLRLIYYSQIVNDFQKGDIAEGYSVSREKKESFPLTVTSAQKNPTAFYLCASSRREMGNEQFFGPGTRLTVL.